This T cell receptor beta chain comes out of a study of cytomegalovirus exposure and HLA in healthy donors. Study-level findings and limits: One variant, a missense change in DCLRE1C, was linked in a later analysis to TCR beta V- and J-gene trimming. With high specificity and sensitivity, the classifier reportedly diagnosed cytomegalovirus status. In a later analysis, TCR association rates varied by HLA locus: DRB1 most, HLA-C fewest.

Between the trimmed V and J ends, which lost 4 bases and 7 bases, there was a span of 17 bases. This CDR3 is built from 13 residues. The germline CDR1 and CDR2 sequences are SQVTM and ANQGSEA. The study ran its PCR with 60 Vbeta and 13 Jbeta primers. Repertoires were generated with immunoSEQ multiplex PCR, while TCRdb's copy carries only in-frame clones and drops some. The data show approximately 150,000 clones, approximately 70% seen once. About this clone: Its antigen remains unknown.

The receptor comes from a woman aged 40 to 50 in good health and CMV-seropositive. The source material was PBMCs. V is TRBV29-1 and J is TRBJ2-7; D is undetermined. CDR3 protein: CSVGAPLGREQYF. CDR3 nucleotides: TGCAGCGTTGGGGCACCGCTGGGCCGGGAGCAGTACTTC.